This is a list of T cell receptor beta chains from one sample in a study of T cell responses to AZD1222 COVID-19 vaccine. Measured with immunoSEQ multiplex PCR; TCRdb has only the in-frame clones, and not every one. The sample carries fewer than 150,000 clones, around nine tenths recorded once. Sequenced here: peripheral blood, sampled 28 days after the second AZD1222 dose. Every receptor here comes from an adult who received the AZD1222 COVID-19 vaccine. CDR3s include the opening cysteine and the closing phenylalanine or tryptophan. Fields, in order: D gene, J gene, clone size, V gene, CDR3 DNA, CDR3 protein. D genes are given only for firm matches. The size field is filled for only some rows; it gives once, few, many or a size class.

>.|TRBJ2-7|.|TRBV6-4
TGTGCCAGCAGTGACTGGCCGGGCAGGGCACCCTACGAGCAGTACTTC
CASSDWPGRAPYEQYF
>.|TRBJ1-4|.|TRBV5-1
TGCGCCAGCAGCCTAACCGCCCCTAATGAAAAACTGTTTTTT
CASSLTAPNEKLFF
>TRBD2|TRBJ2-1|.|TRBV9
TGTGCCAGCAGCCTGACGGGACTAGCGGGAGTAATGGAGCAGTTCTTC
CASSLTGLAGVMEQFF
>TRBD1|TRBJ2-3|once|TRBV6-5
TGTGCCAGCAGTTTGCCAGGGGGCTACAGGCAGTATTTT
CASSLPGGYRQYF
>TRBD1|TRBJ1-2|.|TRBV7-9
TGTGCCAGCAGCTCAGATTGGACAGGAAACCTTGACTATGGCTACACCTTC
CASSSDWTGNLDYGYTF
>TRBD1|TRBJ1-2|.|TRBV7-2
TGTGCCAGCAGCTTGACAGGGGCTAACTATGGCTACACCTTC
CASSLTGANYGYTF
>.|TRBJ1-1|.|TRBV19
TGTGCCAGTAGTGTTTCGATCACTGAAGCTTTCTTT
CASSVSITEAFF
>TRBD1|TRBJ2-5|.|TRBV10-2
TGCGCCAGCAGACGGACAGGGCAAGAGACCCAGTACTTC
CASRRTGQETQYF
>.|TRBJ1-2|.|TRBV21-1
TGTGCCAGCAGCAAAGCAAGGGAGAAGGACTATGGCTACACCTTC
CASSKAREKDYGYTF
>TRBD1|TRBJ2-5|few|TRBV5-1
TGCGCCAGCACCTGGACAGGGGCGGAGACCCAGTACTTC
CASTWTGAETQYF
>TRBD1|TRBJ2-5|.|TRBV3-1/TRBV3-2
TGTGCCAGCAGCCAAGGCCAGGGGGCTCGGGAGACCCAGTACTTC
CASSQGQGARETQYF
>.|TRBJ2-1|.|TRBV19
TGTGCCAGTACCGCCGGGACGCGGGAGTTCTTC
CASTAGTREFF
>.|TRBJ1-1|.|TRBV25-1
TGTGCCAGCAGTTCCCCAGTTGCCACTGAAGCTTTCTTT
CASSSPVATEAFF
>.|TRBJ2-2|.|TRBV9
TGTGCCAGCAGCGTAGGGGGTAACACCGGGGAGCTGTTTTTT
CASSVGGNTGELFF
>.|TRBJ2-2|.|TRBV6-2/TRBV6-3
TGTGCCAGCAGTTACTTCGGTGGGGAGCTGTTTTTT
CASSYFGGELFF
>TRBD1|TRBJ1-6|.|TRBV10-3
TGTGCCATCAGTGAACGACAGGGGAGTTCACCCCTCCACTTT
CAISERQGSSPLHF
>.|TRBJ2-3|.|TRBV24-1
TGTGCCACCAGTGATGCGGCAGATACGCAGTATTTT
CATSDAADTQYF
>.|TRBJ1-1|.|TRBV7-9
TGTGCCAGCAGCTTAGCGGGTCGGGACGGTGTAAAAGCTTTCTTT
CASSLAGRDGVKAFF
>TRBD1|TRBJ1-2|.|TRBV5-8
TGTGCCAGCAGCCGACTAATTGGGACAGCCCCCTATGGCTACACCTTC
CASSRLIGTAPYGYTF
>TRBD1|TRBJ2-2|.|TRBV6-5
TGTGCCAGCACGGGACAGGGGACCGGGGAGCTGTTTTTT
CASTGQGTGELFF
>.|TRBJ1-1|.|TRBV7-9
TGTGCCAGCAGCCAGAAGAACACTGAAGCTTTCTTT
CASSQKNTEAFF
>.|TRBJ2-5|once|TRBV19
TGTGCCAGTAGCCAGACGGTACAAGAGACCCAGTACTTC
CASSQTVQETQYF
>TRBD1|TRBJ2-3|.|TRBV2
TGTGCCAGCAGCCCGACAGGGGGGTTCACAGATACGCAGTATTTT
CASSPTGGFTDTQYF
>.|TRBJ2-6|.|TRBV27
TGTGCCAGCAGTTTAGTCCCAGAAGTACACTCTGGGGCCAACGTCCTGACTTTC
CASSLVPEVHSGANVLTF
>.|TRBJ1-1|.|TRBV29-1
TGCAGCGTATCTACTCGGGACCGTAACACTGAAGCTTTCTTT
CSVSTRDRNTEAFF
>.|TRBJ1-2|.|TRBV18
TGTGCCAGCTCACCAAGACAGCAGGGCTACACCTTC
CASSPRQQGYTF